A single sample gave rise to the 29 T cell receptor beta chains below, sequenced in a study of beta chain features in type 1 diabetes. Study findings and constraints: Moderately but significantly shorter TCRB CDR3s were found in Type 1 diabetes patients in all four CD4+ subsets.

The study reverse transcribed the entire isolated RNA, so it sequenced expressed TCRB transcripts. Method: immunoSEQ multiplex PCR; TCRdb's copy keeps in-frame clones and lacks some. Of almost 350,000 clones listed, roughly 9% are singletons. These receptors are not linked to any known antigen. The specimen was central memory CD4+ T cells from blood. All receptors derive from a man younger than 45 with type 1 diabetes.

This chain links TRBV29-1 with TRBJ2-2; 7 bases are shared with TRBD2. After removal of 7 bases from V and 5 bases from J, the junction contained 16 bases not matched to a gene. Per the germline V gene, CDR1 is SQVTM and CDR2 is ANQGSEA. The length of the CDR3 is 16 residues. The CDR3 protein is CSGYVGGGVSTGELFF. The CDR3 DNA reads as TGCAGCGGATACGTGGGCGGGGGTGTTTCGACCGGGGAGCTGTTTTTT.

This clone was detected a few times. The rearrangement links TRBV7-9 to TRBJ1-4, with 9 bases identical to TRBD1. Germline CDR1 reads SEHNR; CDR2 reads FQNEAQ (reference sequence). V gave up 3 bases and J gave up 8 bases; unmatched junction bases: 13. The CDR3 loop spans 17 amino acids. This CDR3 reads CASSFPGTGLGGEKLFF. The CDR3 DNA sequence: TGTGCCAGCAGCTTCCCCGGGACAGGGTTAGGAGGCGAAAAACTGTTTTTT. The full variable domain, its missing parts supplied by reference TRBV7-9 and TRBJ1-4, is DTGVSQNPRHKITKRGQNVTFRCDPISEHNRLYWYRQTLGQGPEFLTYFQNEAQLEKSRLLSDRFSAERPKGSFSTLEIQRTEQGDSAMYLCASSFPGTGLGGEKLFFGSGTQLSVL.

This clone occurred a few times. This sequence joins TRBV7-9 and TRBJ1-1, with unresolved D. Germline V CDR1 and CDR2: SEHNR, FQNEAQ (reference sequence). The CDR3 sequence is 14 residues long. V was trimmed by 5 bases and J by 8 bases, leaving 18 bases between them. CDR3 in DNA: TGTGCCAGCAGCACAGACCGGGCGGGGAGAGAAGCTTTCTTT. It specifies CASSTDRAGREAFF.

This clone showed up just a few times. This chain links TRBV6-5 with TRBJ1-2, with TRBD1 matching 9 bases. The junction had 6 bases not matched to a gene; V was cut back by 2 bases and J by 8 bases. The CDR3 sequence is 14 residues long. Germline-derived CDR1 and CDR2 are MNHEY and SVGAGI. The CDR3 DNA is TGTGCCAGCAGTTACGCGCAGACAGGGGGAGGCTACACCTTC. Protein: CASSYAQTGGGYTF.

The rearrangement links TRBV5-1 to TRBJ2-1; D perhaps matches TRBD2 (5 bases). V lost 0 bases, J lost 3 bases, and 7 bases lay in between. CDR3 length: 14 amino acids. Germline values: CDR1 SGHRS, CDR2 YFSETQ. This chain's CDR3 is CASSLESGYNEQFF. As DNA, the CDR3 is TGCGCCAGCAGCTTGGAAAGCGGCTACAATGAGCAGTTCTTC.

The table lists this clone with a few counts. This sequence joins TRBV18 and TRBJ2-1; no reliable D call. Germline-derived CDR1 and CDR2 are KGHSH and LQKENI. The V gene lost 6 bases and the J gene lost 0 bases, with 12 bases spanning the gap. CDR3 length: 15 amino acids. The CDR3 sequence: CASSYTRSSYNEQFF. CDR3 DNA sequence: TGTGCCAGCTCGTATACTCGAAGCTCCTACAATGAGCAGTTCTTC.

This clone was seen more than once but under ten times. This chain joins TRBV9 and TRBJ1-2; possible D gene TRBD1, 5 bases. Per germline, CDR1 SGDLS and CDR2 YYNGEE. The CDR3 covers 12 residues. The V and J ends lost 6 bases and 7 bases respectively, with 13 bases between them. CDR3 loop: CASTRDSVGYTF. CDR3 nucleotides: TGTGCCAGCACCCGGGACTCGGTTGGCTACACCTTC.

This clone was picked up a small number of times. J is TRBJ1-3 and V is TRBV2; the D is unclear. This CDR3 contains 14 residues. Germline loops: CDR1 SNHLY, CDR2 FYNNEI. Deletions cut 6 bases from V and 0 bases from J, with 9 bases between. The CDR3 DNA reads as TGTGCCAGCAGCCCGACTGTCTCTGGAAACACCATATATTTT. This gives the protein CASSPTVSGNTIYF. Filled out from reference TRBV2 and TRBJ1-3, the complete variable domain reads EPEVTQTPSHQVTQMGQEVILRCVPISNHLYFYWYRQILGQKVEFLVSFYNNEISEKSEIFDDQFSVERPDGSNFTLKIRSTKLEDSAMYFCASSPTVSGNTIYFGEGSWLTVV.

This clone was seen only a few times. The CDR3 DNA is TGTGCCAGCAGCGAACGGACAGGGAGGTGGGTGGATGGCTACACCTTC. Translating it yields CASSERTGRWVDGYTF. The gene calls are TRBV9 and TRBJ1-2; 8 bases are a match to TRBD1. Trimming cost V 3 bases and J 6 bases; bases outside gene matches: 13. The CDR3 runs 16 residues. Per germline, CDR1 SGDLS and CDR2 YYNGEE.

In its sample, this clone was seen a few times. The rearrangement joins TRBV29-1 to TRBJ1-1; D uncertain. V lost 6 bases to trimming and J lost 4 bases, with 6 bases between them. This CDR3 comprises 10 residues. Per the germline V gene, CDR1 is SQVTM and CDR2 is ANQGSEA. The CDR3 nucleotides read TGCAGCGTCTGGGGCACTGAAGCTTTCTTT. Protein product: CSVWGTEAFF.

This clone was counted a few times. This sequence joins TRBV13 and TRBJ1-4; D call uncertain. The CDR3 totals 16 residues. V was trimmed by 0 bases and J by 2 bases, leaving 10 bases between them. Looked up from germline, CDR1 is PRHDT and CDR2 is FYEKMQ (reference sequence). DNA of the CDR3: TGTGCCAGCAGCTTAGGCGCGGGGAACACTAATGAAAAACTGTTTTTT. Amino acid sequence: CASSLGAGNTNEKLFF.

This clone has only a few counts. CDR3 region: CAWRTSGGTQYF. CDR3 sequence (DNA): TGTGCCTGGAGGACTAGCGGGGGAACGCAGTATTTT. The chain has TRBV30 and TRBJ2-3, with 12 bases fitting TRBD2. The CDR3 spans 12 residues. V shed 3 bases and J 9 bases; nucleotides not matched to a gene: 1. Germline CDR1 and CDR2: GTSNPN and SVGIG (reference sequence).

This clone has just a few counts. This rearrangement joins TRBV6-1 to TRBJ1-2, with D perhaps TRBD1 (5 bases). V shed 1 base and J shed 1 base, with 13 bases lying between them. CDR3 length equals 16 residues. The germline CDR1 and CDR2 sequences are MNHNS and SASEGT. The CDR3 DNA is TGTGCCAGCAGTGAAGTTGGGGCAGGGAGTAACTATGGCTACACCTTC. Translation: CASSEVGAGSNYGYTF.

In this sample, this clone turned up a few times. The J gene is TRBJ1-1, the V gene TRBV21-1. TRBV21-1 corresponds to a pseudogene. This CDR3 is built from 15 residues. The CDR3 coding sequence is TGTGCCAGCAGCAAAAGGGCCGTTCCTCATCCTCCAGCTTTCTTT. Protein: CASSKRAVPHPPAFF.

This clone was observed a handful of times. J is TRBJ1-2 and V is TRBV7-2; no clear D. This CDR3 has 16 residues. V was clipped by 5 bases and J by 3 bases, with 19 bases between them. Germline-derived CDR1 and CDR2 are SGHTA and FQGNSA. The CDR3 sequence: CASSPRRARGDYGYTF. For the CDR3, the DNA is TGTGCCAGCAGCCCTCGCCGGGCCCGGGGAGACTATGGCTACACCTTC.

The chain combines TRBV7-9 with TRBJ1-6; weak D call: TRBD1 (5 bases). Germline V gives CDR1 SEHNR, CDR2 FQNEAQ (reference sequence). Trimming stripped 5 bases from V and 11 bases from J, with 13 bases between. There are 13 residues in the CDR3. CDR3 loop: CASSPGDGTPLHF. CDR3 in DNA: TGTGCCAGCAGCCCCGGGGACGGAACACCCCTCCACTTT.

This clone was found a few times. The genes are TRBV6-1 and TRBJ2-2; perhaps TRBD2 as D (5 bases). The CDR3 has 15 residues. Germline V gene sequence: CDR1 MNHNS, CDR2 SASEGT. The V and J ends lost 3 bases and 2 bases respectively, with 10 bases between them. CDR3 bases: TGTGCCAGCAGTGACGGGCGGACTAACACCGGGGAGCTGTTTTTT. Translating gives CASSDGRTNTGELFF.

This clone appeared a few times. This chain connects TRBV5-4 to TRBJ2-5, with D possibly being TRBD2 (5 bases). V shed 4 bases and J shed 1 base, with 11 bases lying between them. Looked up from germline, CDR1 is SGHNT and CDR2 is YYREEE (reference sequence). The CDR3 consists of 14 residues. The CDR3 DNA is TGTGCCAGCAGCGGCCCGGACTTCCAAGAGACCCAGTACTTC. This gives the protein CASSGPDFQETQYF.

Only a few counts were recorded for this clone. The chain couples TRBV2 to TRBJ2-2; D is perhaps TRBD1 (5 bases). The CDR3 runs 14 residues. Trimming left V 1 base short and J 7 bases short, with 10 bases between. The germline V gene has CDR1 SNHLY and CDR2 FYNNEI. CDR3 region: CASSEGTPRGELFF. CDR3 in DNA: TGTGCCAGCAGTGAAGGGACACCACGCGGGGAGCTGTTTTTT.

There are a few counts of this clone. This chain joins TRBV7-6 and TRBJ1-5; the D gene is possibly TRBD1 (6 bases). The CDR3 has 16 amino acids. The V end lost 4 bases, the J end lost 0 bases, and 13 bases lay between the germline ends. Germline V CDR1 and CDR2: SGHVS, FNYEAQ. CDR3 bases: TGTGCCAGCAGCTCATCGACAGGCCTTAGCAATCAGCCCCAGCATTTT. Residues: CASSSSTGLSNQPQHF.

In this sample, this clone turned up a few times. The V call is TRBV7-9, the J call TRBJ1-2; 8 bases are a match to TRBD1. The CDR3 consists of 12 residues. Germline V gives CDR1 SEHNR, CDR2 FQNEAQ (reference sequence). V was pared by 3 bases and J by 8 bases, with 2 bases of the junction left unmatched. The CDR3 reads CASSFGQGGYTF. The CDR3, as DNA: TGTGCCAGCAGCTTCGGACAGGGAGGCTACACCTTC.

In its sample, this clone was seen a few times. The J gene is TRBJ1-6, the V gene TRBV6-1; D might be TRBD1 (5 bases). The V end lost 3 bases, the J end lost 0 bases, and 9 bases lay between the germline ends. Germline CDR1 is MNHNS and CDR2 is SASEGT. The CDR3 loop spans 16 amino acids. In DNA, the CDR3 is TGTGCCAGCAGTGATCGGGGGAGCTCCTATAATTCACCCCTCCACTTT. It translates to CASSDRGSSYNSPLHF.

This clone was detected a few times. The same CDR3 is also encoded by other DNA sequences in this sample. V usage is TRBV10-3 and J usage is TRBJ2-5; no definite D call. Trimming shortened V by 3 bases and J by 2 bases, and 1 base separated the two germline ends. Germline V gene data show CDR1 as ENHRY and CDR2 as SYGVKD. This CDR3 contains 11 residues. CDR3 in amino acids: CAISEQETQYF. In nucleotides, the CDR3 is TGTGCCATCAGTGAACAAGAGACCCAGTACTTC.

This clone was counted only a few times. The V gene is TRBV9, the J gene TRBJ2-2, with D tentatively TRBD1 or TRBD2 (5 bases each). The CDR3 runs to 14 residues. V lost 4 bases and J 5 bases, leaving 12 bases between the germline ends. CDR1 SGDLS and CDR2 YYNGEE come from the germline V gene. This CDR3 is CASSPGTLTGELFF. CDR3 in DNA: TGTGCCAGCAGCCCAGGGACCCTTACCGGGGAGCTGTTTTTT.

In the case of this clone: Other DNA sequences in this specimen translate into the identical CDR3. The chain is built from TRBV5-1 and TRBJ2-5, with TRBD1 identical over 8 bases. Germline assignment: CDR1 SGHRS and CDR2 YFSETQ. V lost 3 bases, J lost 5 bases, and 9 bases stayed unmatched. This CDR3 is 15 amino acids long. The CDR3 reads CASSSLAGGQETQYF. The CDR3 DNA reads TGCGCCAGCAGCTCATTGGCAGGGGGCCAGGAGACCCAGTACTTC.

This clone was picked up many times. This chain connects TRBV6-6 to TRBJ1-4, with D possibly matching TRBD1 (5 bases). CDR3 length equals 13 residues. The V gene lost 6 bases and the J gene lost 5 bases, with 10 bases spanning the gap. Germline loops: CDR1 MNHNY, CDR2 SVGAGI (reference sequence). CDR3 in DNA: TGTGCCAGCAGGCTACAGGAGAATGAAAAACTGTTTTTT. It codes for CASRLQENEKLFF.

There are a few counts of this clone. The V gene is TRBV4-3, the J gene TRBJ2-7; no firm D call. The germline gives CDR1 LGHNA, CDR2 YSLEER. Trimming took off 0 bases at V and 3 bases at J, with 6 bases between the two ends. This CDR3 spans 13 amino acids. The CDR3 region is CASSQEGYYEQYF. CDR3 nucleotides: TGCGCCAGCAGCCAAGAGGGATACTACGAGCAGTACTTC.

The chain has TRBV25-1 and TRBJ2-3, with D hard to call. The germline V gene has CDR1 MGHDK and CDR2 SYGVNS. The CDR3 contains 13 residues. Trimming stripped 7 bases from V and 0 bases from J, with 8 bases between. The CDR3 bases are TGTGCCAGCAAGGATCCTAGCACAGATACGCAGTATTTT. It is translated as CASKDPSTDTQYF.

The J gene is TRBJ1-2, the V gene TRBV27, with D possibly matching TRBD1 (6 bases). V was clipped by 7 bases and J by 2 bases, with 17 bases between them. The CDR3 sequence is 15 residues long. Germline V gene lookup returns CDR1 MNHEY and CDR2 SMNVEV (reference sequence). The CDR3 nucleotides are TGTGCCAGCACAGGACAGCCCGCGGGAAACTATGGCTACACCTTC. It yields the protein CASTGQPAGNYGYTF.